These 27 T cell receptor beta chains were sequenced from one sample in a study of OX40 agonist ivuxolimab in advanced cancers. Some clones are missing from TCRdb's copy, which holds only in-frame ones; the method was immunoSEQ multiplex PCR. The sample lists some 100,000 clones, around 84% occurring once. Sequenced here: CD4+ or CD8+ T cells sorted from blood, sampled in a trial of the OX40 agonist ivuxolimab. Receptor source: an adult with an advanced solid tumor such as melanoma, head and neck, liver or kidney cancer.

This sequence joins TRBV28 and TRBJ1-2, with 10 bases lining up with TRBD1. CDR1 MDHEN and CDR2 SYDVKM come from the germline V gene. The CDR3 spans 14 residues. J lost 7 bases, V lost 6 bases, and 8 bases had no gene match. In DNA form, the CDR3 reads TGTGCCAGCAGACCGTGGGGACAGGGGTTTGGCTACACCTTC. This codes for CASRPWGQGFGYTF.

In its sample, this clone was seen once. The chain couples TRBV5-1 to TRBJ2-6; 10 bases agree with TRBD1. V shed 0 bases and J 0 bases; nucleotides not matched to a gene: 3. This CDR3 is 18 amino acids long. Germline V gene sequence: CDR1 SGHRS, CDR2 YFSETQ. Written as DNA, the CDR3 is TGCGCCAGCAGCTTGGCCTGGACAGGGGGCTCTGGGGCCAACGTCCTGACTTTC. It encodes CASSLAWTGGSGANVLTF.

V usage is TRBV12-5 and J usage is TRBJ2-7, with D hard to call. This CDR3 spans 13 amino acids. Trimming shortened V by 5 bases and J by 3 bases, and 11 bases separated the two germline ends. Germline CDR1 LGHNT, CDR2 FRNRAP. The CDR3 nucleotides are TGTGCTAGTGGTCCTAGTCCCAGCTACGAGCAGTACTTC. Amino acid sequence: CASGPSPSYEQYF.

CDR3 DNA sequence: TGCACCAGCCCCTCCCTGACGCAGGGGGCGAAAGAGACCCAGTACTTC. This gives the protein CTSPSLTQGAKETQYF. The chain employs TRBV1 and TRBJ2-5; the D call in the table, TRBD1, was not verified against the DNA. TRBV1 is described as a pseudogene. The CDR3 extends over 16 amino acids.

This rearrangement joins TRBV7-9 to TRBJ1-6; 8 bases map to TRBD1. Germline values: CDR1 SEHNR, CDR2 FQNEAQ (reference sequence). The CDR3 runs to 14 residues. V lost 6 bases and J lost 14; bases outside the gene matches: 12. CDR3 bases: TGTGCCAGCAGATCGGACAGGGCAACTGGTTCCCTCCACTTT. Protein product: CASRSDRATGSLHF.

This rearrangement joins TRBV5-6 to TRBJ2-1; 14 bases agree with TRBD2. V lost 4 bases and J lost 7; bases outside the gene matches: 7. From germline, CDR1 is SGHDT and CDR2 YYEEEE. The CDR3 runs to 16 residues. The CDR3 spells CASSRRTSGGYNEQFF. The CDR3 DNA reads as TGTGCCAGCAGCAGACGGACTAGCGGGGGGTATAATGAGCAGTTCTTC.

The chain couples TRBV7-2 to TRBJ1-2; TRBD1 aligns across 7 bases. There are 14 residues in the CDR3. Per germline, CDR1 SGHTA and CDR2 FQGNSA. The ends lost 5 bases at V and 7 bases at J; junction bases unmatched: 10. CDR3 sequence reads: CASSMPTGPGGYTF. In nucleotides, the CDR3 is TGTGCCAGCAGCATGCCGACAGGGCCGGGTGGCTACACCTTC.

This chain uses TRBV7-2 with TRBJ2-4; D might be TRBD1 or TRBD2, each matching 5 bases. Germline V lookup: CDR1 SGHTA, CDR2 FQGNSA. V was clipped by 5 bases and J by 6 bases, with 20 bases between them. This CDR3 is built from 16 residues. DNA for the CDR3: TGTGCCAGCAGCCAGTCCGGGGCGGCCGGCTTAAACATTCAGTACTTC. Protein sequence: CASSQSGAAGLNIQYF.

This chain connects TRBV5-5 to TRBJ2-5; TRBD2 agrees at 8 bases. The germline V gene has CDR1 SGHKS and CDR2 YYEKEE (reference sequence). Losses at the gene ends were 1 base for V and 1 base for J; bases not matched to a gene: 6. This CDR3 has 16 residues. CDR3 DNA sequence: TGTGCCAGCAGCTTGATGCTAGCGGGTACCCAAGAGACCCAGTACTTC. Translated, it gives CASSLMLAGTQETQYF.

The rearrangement joins TRBV5-1 to TRBJ2-2, with D possibly matching TRBD2 (5 bases). CDR1 and CDR2 (germline): SGHRS, YFSETQ. The V gene lost 4 bases and the J gene lost 7 bases, with 20 bases spanning the gap. This CDR3 contains 16 residues. The CDR3 spells CASSPGTLVVFGELFF. The DNA for the CDR3 is TGCGCCAGCAGCCCGGGAACTCTGGTGGTCTTCGGGGAGCTGTTTTTT.

This chain joins TRBV7-2 and TRBJ2-7, with 9 bases lining up with TRBD1. Germline V gene sequence: CDR1 SGHTA, CDR2 FQGNSA. The CDR3 totals 14 residues. V lost 8 bases to trimming and J lost 5 bases; unmatched junction nucleotides: 10. CDR3 in amino acids: CASGPGTGFHEQYV. The DNA of the CDR3 is TGTGCCAGCGGACCCGGGACAGGGTTCCACGAGCAGTACGTC.

V is TRBV18 and J is TRBJ1-1; the D is unclear. V shed 7 bases and J shed 3 bases, with 9 bases lying between them. The CDR3 totals 12 residues. Germline V gene sequence: CDR1 KGHSH, CDR2 LQKENI. The CDR3 nucleotides are TGTGCCAGCTTTAACCAGGACACTGAAGCTTTCTTT. Amino acid sequence: CASFNQDTEAFF.

The table lists this clone with a few counts. The V gene is TRBV21-1, the J gene TRBJ2-2. TRBV21-1 constitutes a pseudogene. The CDR3 has 17 amino acids. DNA of the CDR3: TGTGCCAGCAGCAAAGCCGGGGACGAACTGAACACCGGGGAGCTGTTTTTT. Translating it yields CASSKAGDELNTGELFF.

The chain's CDR3 is CASSPMRGLAGKVQYF. The CDR3 bases are TGTGCCAGCAGTCCTATGAGGGGACTAGCGGGGAAGGTCCAGTACTTC. The V call is TRBV28, the J call TRBJ2-5; 13 bases map to TRBD2. The CDR3 is 16 residues long. J gave up 10 bases and V 5 bases, and 13 bases lay outside the gene matches. Per germline, CDR1 MDHEN and CDR2 SYDVKM. Full variable domain (remainder filled in from reference TRBV28 and TRBJ2-5): DVKVTQSSRYLVKRTGEKVFLECVQDMDHENMFWYRQDPGLGLRLIYFSYDVKMKEKGDIPEGYSVSREKKERFSLILESASTNQTSMYLCASSPMRGLAGKVQYFGPGTRLLVL.

The V gene is TRBV11-2, the J gene TRBJ2-7, with 11 nucleotides matching TRBD1. Looked up from germline, CDR1 is SGHAT and CDR2 is FQNNGV. The CDR3 sequence is 16 residues long. J gave up 4 bases and V 3 bases, and 8 bases lay outside the gene matches. The CDR3 nucleotides read TGTGCCAGCAGCTTGGTATTCGGACAGGGGGCTTACGAGCAGTACTTC. Residues: CASSLVFGQGAYEQYF. Full variable domain (remainder filled in from reference TRBV11-2 and TRBJ2-7): EAGVAQSPRYKIIEKRQSVAFWCNPISGHATLYWYQQILGQGPKLLIQFQNNGVVDDSQLPKDRFSAERLKGVDSTLKIQPAKLEDSAVYLCASSLVFGQGAYEQYFGPGTRLTVT.

V and J are TRBV7-3 and TRBJ1-6, with D possibly TRBD1 on 5 matching bases. The CDR3 is 16 amino acids. Trimming stripped 2 bases from V and 5 bases from J, with 13 bases between. In germline, CDR1 is SGHTA, CDR2 FQGTGA. CDR3: CASSLHAGNNNSPLHF. In DNA form, the CDR3 reads TGTGCCAGCAGCTTACATGCAGGGAACAATAATTCACCCCTCCACTTT.

The chain employs TRBV6-5 and TRBJ1-4; D perhaps matches TRBD1 (6 bases). V was shortened by 0 bases and J by 4 bases, with 12 bases between the two germline ends. Germline assignment: CDR1 MNHEY and CDR2 SVGAGI. The CDR3 is made up of 16 amino acids. The CDR3 here is CASSYSEGGGNEKLFF. In nucleotides, the CDR3 is TGTGCCAGCAGTTACTCCGAGGGGGGGGGTAATGAAAAACTGTTTTTT.

CDR3 sequence reads: CASSRTRGDQETQYF. The CDR3, as DNA: TGTGCCAGCTCACGAACCCGAGGGGACCAAGAGACCCAGTACTTC. V and J are TRBV18 and TRBJ2-5, with D perhaps TRBD1 or TRBD2 (5 bases each). In germline, CDR1 is KGHSH, CDR2 LQKENI. Trimming removed 4 bases at V and 0 bases at J, with 12 bases between. The CDR3 covers 15 residues.

V usage is TRBV19 and J usage is TRBJ1-2; 8 bases are shared with TRBD1. CDR3 length: 14 residues. The trim removed 8 bases at V and 6 bases at J, leaving 11 bases unmatched. CDR1 is LNHDA and CDR2 is SQIVND in the germline V gene (reference sequence). The CDR3 DNA follows: TGTGCCAGTCGCCCTGAGGACAGGGTAAATGGCTACACCTTC. The encoded protein is CASRPEDRVNGYTF.

This rearrangement joins TRBV5-1 to TRBJ2-2, with D maybe TRBD1 (5 bases). V was pared by 4 bases and J by 3 bases, with 13 bases between. Per germline, CDR1 SGHRS and CDR2 YFSETQ. The CDR3 sequence is 15 residues long. CDR3 residues: CASSMDKPDTGELFF. The CDR3 DNA reads as TGCGCCAGCAGCATGGACAAACCCGACACCGGGGAGCTGTTTTTT.

This chain joins TRBV7-3 and TRBJ2-5; TRBD2 aligns across 10 bases. There are 15 residues in the CDR3. Per the germline V gene, CDR1 is SGHTA and CDR2 is FQGTGA. The V segment lost 5 bases and the J segment 2 bases; nucleotides outside the gene matches: 5. The CDR3 nucleotides are TGTGCCAGCAGCAGAACTAGCGGGGCTCAAGAGACCCAGTACTTC. It yields the protein CASSRTSGAQETQYF.

The chain joins TRBV5-5 to TRBJ1-1, with D unresolved. The CDR3 covers 11 residues. CDR1 SGHKS and CDR2 YYEKEE come from the germline V gene (reference sequence). Trimming took off 0 bases at V and 9 bases at J, with 6 bases between the two ends. The CDR3 nucleotides read TGTGCCAGCAGCTTGGTGGAGAAAGCTTTCTTT. This gives the protein CASSLVEKAFF.

The chain couples TRBV4-3 to TRBJ2-1, with TRBD2 identical over 9 bases. The CDR3 totals 17 residues. Germline V lookup: CDR1 LGHNA, CDR2 YSLEER. V lost 4 bases, J lost 2 bases, and 9 bases stayed unmatched. CDR3 nucleotides: TGCGCCAGCAGCCTAGCGGGGGCCCCTGGTCCCTACAATGAGCAGTTCTTC. It encodes CASSLAGAPGPYNEQFF.

The chain links TRBV12-5 to TRBJ1-5, with a possible D match to TRBD1 (5 bases). The length of the CDR3 is 13 residues. The V and J ends lost 8 bases and 3 bases respectively, with 11 bases between them. CDR1 and CDR2 from the germline V gene are LGHNT and FRNRAP. CDR3 nucleotide sequence: TGTGCTAGTAGGGGTAGTATCAATCAGCCCCAGCATTTT. This gives the protein CASRGSINQPQHF.

The J gene is TRBJ1-2, the V gene TRBV5-1; 9 positions agree with TRBD1. This CDR3 has 13 amino acids. Trimming cost V 4 bases and J 4 bases; bases outside gene matches: 2. Germline loops: CDR1 SGHRS, CDR2 YFSETQ. This chain's CDR3 is CASSQTGGYGYTF. The CDR3 coding sequence is TGCGCCAGCAGCCAGACAGGGGGCTATGGCTACACCTTC.

The chain joins TRBV10-3 to TRBJ2-3; TRBD2 matches at 9 bases. The germline gives CDR1 ENHRY, CDR2 SYGVKD. Losses at the gene ends were 2 bases for V and 6 bases for J; bases not matched to a gene: 9. This CDR3 is 16 amino acids long. The CDR3 loop reads CAISEGFSGGMDTQYF. The DNA for the CDR3 is TGTGCCATCAGTGAGGGGTTTAGCGGGGGAATGGATACGCAGTATTTT.

V gene TRBV27 combines with J gene TRBJ2-5; TRBD2 might be the D (6 bases). Germline CDR1 is MNHEY and CDR2 is SMNVEV (reference sequence). The CDR3 is made up of 13 amino acids. Trimming stripped 5 bases from V and 5 bases from J, with 12 bases between. In DNA, the CDR3 is TGTGCCAGCAGTCGGAGGGGTCGTGAGACCCAGTACTTC. This encodes CASSRRGRETQYF.